These T cell receptor beta chains were read from a single sample in a study of tissue T cells after allogeneic stem cell transplantation. Produced via immunoSEQ multiplex PCR; TCRdb's table is partial and in-frame only. Seen here are over a thousand clones, 35% to 50% observed once, and the top ten hold 44%. The sample was esophageal tissue, taken at autopsy. The receptors here all came from a female patient aged 40 to 75 with steroid-refractory graft-versus-host disease after an allogeneic stem cell transplant. Some T cells may be transferred from the graft donor. Each CDR3 is given with its conserved first and last residue. The D gene is left open where the match is weak. Only some rows state a clone size, as once, few, many or a class for expanded clones.

clone_size	v_call	cdr3_length	d_call	j_call	cdr3_aa	cdr3_nt
once	TRBV6-5	14	NA	TRBJ2-7	CASSYSRGTYEQYF	TGTGCCAGCAGTTACTCAAGAGGGACCTACGAGCAGTACTTC
NA	TRBV5-6	12	NA	TRBJ2-1	CASSLGAYEQFF	TGTGCCAGCAGCCTAGGGGCCTATGAGCAGTTCTTC
NA	TRBV9	17	NA	TRBJ1-3	CASSGRAGRYSGNTIYF	TGTGCCAGCAGCGGCCGGGCAGGCCGGTACTCTGGAAACACCATATATTTT
NA	TRBV2	16	NA	TRBJ2-7	CASSSFGTVSGYEQYF	TGTGCCAGCAGTTCCTTTGGGACGGTCTCGGGCTACGAGCAGTACTTC
NA	TRBV7-2	13	NA	TRBJ2-5	CASSLGRKETQYF	TGTGCCAGCAGCCTGGGCCGGAAAGAGACCCAGTACTTC
large	TRBV28	15	NA	TRBJ1-5	CASKSGGEGNQPQHF	TGTGCCAGCAAGTCGGGAGGGGAGGGCAATCAGCCCCAGCATTTT
large	TRBV2	14	NA	TRBJ1-1	CASSVGRGNTEAFF	TGTGCCAGCAGTGTTGGCAGGGGGAACACTGAAGCTTTCTTT
NA	TRBV6-7	14	NA	TRBJ1-5	CASNRGESNQPQHF	TGTGCCAGCAACCGCGGGGAGAGCAATCAGCCCCAGCATTTT
NA	TRBV6-5	14	NA	TRBJ2-3	CASRSWGATDTQYF	TGTGCCAGCAGGTCCTGGGGGGCCACAGATACGCAGTATTTT
NA	TRBV3-1/TRBV3-2	13	TRBD2	TRBJ2-1	CASSQEGRDEQFF	TGTGCCAGCAGCCAAGAGGGGAGGGATGAGCAGTTCTTC
NA	TRBV3-1/TRBV3-2	16	TRBD1	TRBJ2-1	CASSQDRWTGDNEQFF	TGTGCCAGCAGCCAAGATCGCTGGACAGGGGACAATGAGCAGTTCTTC
NA	TRBV7-8	16	NA	TRBJ1-2	CASSLVVHPGNYGYTF	TGTGCCAGCAGCTTAGTTGTTCATCCTGGTAACTATGGCTACACCTTC
NA	TRBV21-1	14	NA	TRBJ2-7	CASSARDRTYEQYF	TGTGCCAGCAGCGCCCGGGACCGTACCTACGAGCAGTACTTC
NA	TRBV7-8	15	TRBD1	TRBJ2-2	CASRSTVQGAGELFF	TGTGCCAGCAGATCTACAGTACAGGGGGCCGGGGAGCTGTTTTTT
few	TRBV15	14	TRBD1	TRBJ1-5	CATSSRQGSQPQHF	TGTGCCACCAGCAGTAGACAGGGTAGTCAGCCCCAGCATTTT
few	TRBV5-1	12	NA	TRBJ2-7	CASSSRGYEQYF	TGCGCCAGCAGCTCCCGGGGCTACGAGCAGTACTTC
NA	TRBV7-2	15	NA	TRBJ2-1	CASSLAGGLVNEQFF	TGTGCCAGCAGCTTAGCGGGGGGGCTAGTGAATGAGCAGTTCTTC
NA	TRBV2	16	NA	TRBJ2-1	CASSELGQVAYNEQFF	TGTGCCAGCAGTGAACTGGGGCAGGTAGCCTACAATGAGCAGTTCTTC
NA	TRBV6-5	16	TRBD1	TRBJ1-2	CASSSRDRRDHYGYTF	TGTGCCAGCAGTTCCAGGGACAGGCGGGACCACTATGGCTACACCTTC
NA	TRBV5-1	14	TRBD1	TRBJ1-2	CASSWDSGNYGYTF	TGCGCCAGCAGCTGGGACAGCGGGAACTATGGCTACACCTTC
NA	TRBV7-9	14	TRBD1	TRBJ1-1	CASSEQGATTEAFF	TGTGCCAGCAGCGAACAGGGGGCAACCACTGAAGCTTTCTTT
NA	TRBV10-3	16	NA	TRBJ2-3	CAISESKLRSTDTQYF	TGTGCCATCAGTGAGTCGAAACTGAGAAGCACAGATACGCAGTATTTT
NA	TRBV15	12	NA	TRBJ2-7	CATRTADNEQYF	TGTGCCACTCGGACAGCAGATAACGAGCAGTACTTC
few	TRBV4-3	14	NA	TRBJ1-4	CASSPRQPDEKLFF	TGCGCCAGCAGCCCCAGGCAGCCTGATGAAAAACTGTTTTTT
NA	TRBV15	13	NA	TRBJ2-3	CATSAGLSDTQYF	TGTGCCACCAGCGCCGGACTCTCAGATACGCAGTATTTT
few	TRBV5-1	12	NA	TRBJ1-2	CASSLQGYGYTF	TGCGCCAGCAGCTTACAGGGCTATGGCTACACCTTC
NA	TRBV2	12	TRBD1	TRBJ2-7	CASSEALQGQNF	TGTGCCAGCAGTGAAGCGCTTCAGGGACAGAACTTC
NA	TRBV11-3	15	TRBD1	TRBJ1-2	CASSLEGGGNYGYTF	TGTGCCAGCAGCTTAGAAGGAGGGGGCAACTATGGCTACACCTTC
few	TRBV7-2	11	NA	TRBJ2-5	CASSVLKTQYF	TGTGCCAGCAGCGTATTAAAGACCCAGTACTTC
NA	TRBV7-9	14	NA	TRBJ1-4	CASSLAGANEKLFF	TGTGCCAGCAGCTTGGCCGGGGCTAATGAAAAACTGTTTTTT
medium-sized	TRBV3-1/TRBV3-2	16	NA	TRBJ1-4	CASSQDPGWRDEKLFF	TGTGCCAGCAGCCAAGATCCCGGGTGGAGGGATGAAAAACTGTTTTTT
NA	TRBV6-5	13	NA	TRBJ1-2	CASTKGPRSGYTF	TGTGCCAGCACCAAGGGGCCCCGAAGTGGCTACACCTTC
NA	TRBV20-1	13	NA	TRBJ1-3	CSASGFSGNTIYF	TGCAGTGCTAGTGGATTCTCTGGAAACACCATATATTTT
large	TRBV5-1	16	TRBD1	TRBJ2-7	CASSWTGTGSSYEQYF	TGCGCCAGCAGCTGGACCGGGACAGGGAGCTCCTACGAGCAGTACTTC
NA	TRBV27	13	NA	TRBJ2-5	CASSFRQKETQYF	TGTGCCAGCAGTTTTCGGCAGAAGGAGACCCAGTACTTC
NA	TRBV30	16	NA	TRBJ1-6	CAWSALPGRWNSPLHF	TGTGCCTGGAGTGCACTCCCCGGCAGATGGAATTCACCCCTCCACTTT
few	TRBV30	15	NA	TRBJ1-6	CAWGRPSSYNSPLHF	TGTGCCTGGGGCAGACCGAGCTCCTATAATTCACCCCTCCACTTT
NA	TRBV6-5	13	NA	TRBJ1-2	CASSSGLWNGYTF	TGTGCCAGCAGTTCGGGACTGTGGAATGGCTACACCTTC
few	TRBV10-1	14	TRBD2	TRBJ2-5	CASSGGGYQETQYF	TGCGCCAGCAGTGGGGGAGGGTATCAAGAGACCCAGTACTTC
few	TRBV10-1	13	NA	TRBJ2-1	CARTRGQYNEQFF	TGCGCCAGAACGCGGGGGCAGTACAATGAGCAGTTCTTC
NA	TRBV5-1	15	NA	TRBJ2-1	CASSLGLGSYNEQFF	TGCGCCAGCAGCTTGGGACTAGGATCCTACAATGAGCAGTTCTTC
NA	TRBV5-1	15	NA	TRBJ2-5	CASSPSGHHQETQYF	TGCGCCAGCAGCCCCTCGGGACACCACCAAGAGACCCAGTACTTC
hyperexpanded	TRBV5-5	18	TRBD1	TRBJ1-4	CASSLTGTGGIANEKLFF	TGTGCCAGCAGCTTAACCGGGACAGGGGGAATTGCAAATGAAAAACTGTTTTTT
few	TRBV5-1	13	NA	TRBJ2-1	CASIGTPYNEQFF	TGCGCCAGCATAGGGACACCCTACAATGAGCAGTTCTTC
NA	TRBV11-2	14	NA	TRBJ2-3	CASSLGPSTDTQYF	TGTGCCAGCAGCTTAGGGCCTAGCACAGATACGCAGTATTTT
few	TRBV6-6	15	TRBD2	TRBJ2-1	CASSRLAGQHNEQFF	TGTGCCAGCAGTCGACTAGCGGGTCAGCACAATGAGCAGTTCTTC
NA	TRBV25-1	14	NA	TRBJ2-7	CASSEQGFSYEQYF	TGTGCCAGCAGTGAACAGGGTTTCTCCTACGAGCAGTACTTC
NA	TRBV6-5	15	NA	TRBJ1-5	CASSYLVLSNQPQHF	TGTGCCAGCAGTTACTTGGTGTTAAGCAATCAGCCCCAGCATTTT
medium-sized	TRBV11-2	16	TRBD1	TRBJ2-1	CASRGPGQSSYNEQFF	TGTGCCAGCAGGGGCCCGGGACAGAGCTCCTACAATGAGCAGTTCTTC
NA	TRBV5-1	14	NA	TRBJ2-7	CASSPAGGAYEQYF	TGCGCCAGCAGCCCGGCCGGAGGGGCTTACGAGCAGTACTTC
few	TRBV6-6	15	NA	TRBJ2-1	CASSSRGAGYNEQFF	TGTGCCAGCAGTTCACGGGGGGCCGGGTACAATGAGCAGTTCTTC
NA	TRBV30	14	TRBD1	TRBJ1-6	CAWSIPGQGTPLHF	TGTGCCTGGAGTATTCCGGGACAGGGGACACCCCTCCACTTT
NA	TRBV4-1	15	NA	TRBJ2-2	CASSLSESNTGELFF	TGCGCCAGCAGCCTGTCAGAATCGAACACCGGGGAGCTGTTTTTT
NA	TRBV19	15	TRBD1	TRBJ1-4	CASSTQGLTNEKLFF	TGTGCCAGTAGTACACAGGGGCTTACTAATGAAAAACTGTTTTTT